This is a list of T cell receptor beta chains from one sample in a study of blood T cell repertoires in COVID-19. Method: immunoSEQ multiplex PCR; TCRdb's copy keeps in-frame clones and lacks some. Seen here are about 82,000 clones, 80% observed once, and the top ten hold about 11%. Sequenced: peripheral blood. The source of these receptors is a woman aged 40 to 50 with active or convalescent COVID-19. CDR3s include the opening cysteine and the closing phenylalanine or tryptophan. The D gene is left open where the match is weak. Clone size is shown for a subset of rows, as once, few, many or a class of expanded clone.

size	V	D	J	DNA	CDR3
-	TRBV4-1	-	TRBJ1-4	TGCGCCAGCAGCCTGGGGCCTGGAAGTGAAAAACTGTTTTTT	CASSLGPGSEKLFF
-	TRBV19	TRBD1	TRBJ2-7	TGTGCCAGTACCCTCCGCCGGGACAGGGCCCTCCGGAGTGGCTACGAGCAGTACTTC	CASTLRRDRALRSGYEQYF
few	TRBV28	TRBD1	TRBJ1-2	TGTGCCAGCCTCAGGGGGCAGGTCTATGGCTACACCTTC	CASLRGQVYGYTF
-	TRBV10-3	TRBD2	TRBJ2-1	TGTGCCTCCGGACTAGCGGGAGGGAGGGATGAGCAGTTCTTC	CASGLAGGRDEQFF
few	TRBV24-1	TRBD1	TRBJ1-2	TGTGCCACCAGTCGTGACAGGGATTATGGCTACACCTTC	CATSRDRDYGYTF
-	TRBV12-3/TRBV12-4	-	TRBJ2-2	TGTGCCAGCACCTACACCGGGGAGCTGTTTTTT	CASTYTGELFF
-	TRBV7-3	TRBD2	TRBJ2-7	TGTGCCAGCAGCTTAACAGCGGGGCCTCGGGAGCAGTACTTC	CASSLTAGPREQYF
-	TRBV28	TRBD1	TRBJ2-1	TGTGCCAGCAGTTTCGGGACAGGGGCCTACAATGAGCAGTTCTTC	CASSFGTGAYNEQFF
-	TRBV28	-	TRBJ2-1	TGTGCCAGCAGTTTATTGGGGGGTAAGGGGGCGGACAATGAGCAGTTCTTC	CASSLLGGKGADNEQFF
-	TRBV28	TRBD1	TRBJ2-1	TGTGCCAGCAGTTTAGGCCAGGGGGCTTGGAATGAGCAGTTCTTC	CASSLGQGAWNEQFF
-	TRBV3-1/TRBV3-2	TRBD2	TRBJ2-1	TGTGCCAGCAGCCAAGGAGCCGCTACTAGCGATGAGCAGTTCTTC	CASSQGAATSDEQFF
-	TRBV7-9	-	TRBJ2-3	TGTGCCAGCAGCTTAGAGCAGGGAACAGATACGCAGTATTTT	CASSLEQGTDTQYF
medium-sized	TRBV7-2	-	TRBJ1-3	TGTGCCAGCAGCTCCGACTACTCTGGAAACACCATATATTTT	CASSSDYSGNTIYF
-	TRBV7-6	TRBD1	TRBJ2-7	TGTGCCAGCAGCTTAGCGCCGGGACAGGGGCTCTACGAGCAGTACTTC	CASSLAPGQGLYEQYF
-	TRBV5-1	TRBD1	TRBJ2-5	TGCGCCAGCAGCCTAGGACAGGGCTACCAAGAGACCCAGTACTTC	CASSLGQGYQETQYF
-	TRBV28	TRBD1	TRBJ2-7	TGTGCCAGCAGTTCACCGGGACAGGGGTTGTGGGAGCAGTACTTC	CASSSPGQGLWEQYF
-	TRBV5-4	TRBD1	TRBJ1-1	TGTGCCAGCAGCGCCCAGGGGGTCGGGACTGAAGCTTTCTTT	CASSAQGVGTEAFF
-	TRBV5-8	-	TRBJ1-2	TGTGCCAGCAGCTTGATCCACTATGGAGGCTACACCTTC	CASSLIHYGGYTF
-	TRBV28	-	TRBJ2-7	TGTGCCAGTTCAGGGTTCCTAGACGAGCAGTACTTC	CASSGFLDEQYF
-	TRBV7-9	TRBD2	TRBJ2-5	TGTGCCAGCAGCTCGGGGACTAGCGGACAAGAGACCCAGTACTTC	CASSSGTSGQETQYF
-	TRBV7-9	TRBD1	TRBJ1-2	TGTGCCAGCAGTCGCCGGGACAGTTGGGGCTATGGCTACACCTTC	CASSRRDSWGYGYTF
-	TRBV5-4	-	TRBJ1-6	TGTGCCAGCAGCTCCGACAGTTCCTATAATTCACCCCTCCACTTT	CASSSDSSYNSPLHF
few	TRBV7-9	TRBD1	TRBJ1-1	TGTGCCAGCAGTCCACAGGGGCCCACTGAAGCTTTCTTT	CASSPQGPTEAFF
-	TRBV5-1	TRBD1	TRBJ2-7	TGCGCCAGCAGCTTAGCAGGGGGCGAGCAGTACTTC	CASSLAGGEQYF
-	TRBV29-1	-	TRBJ1-2	TGCAGCGTTGTTTGGCAGGAACCATATGGCTACACCTTC	CSVVWQEPYGYTF
few	TRBV6-5	TRBD1	TRBJ1-1	TGTGCGAGCACCCCGGGACAGGGGGCGAATGAAGCTTTCTTT	CASTPGQGANEAFF
-	TRBV24-1	TRBD1	TRBJ1-2	TGTGCCACCAGTGACCAAGGGACAGGGAGAGGCTACACCTTC	CATSDQGTGRGYTF
-	TRBV7-2	-	TRBJ2-7	TGTGCCAGCAGCTCCGGGCCAGGAGGGTACGAGCAGTACTTC	CASSSGPGGYEQYF
-	TRBV9	-	TRBJ2-7	TGTGCCAGCAGCGTAGCTCCTACAGGATCCTACGAGCAGTACTTC	CASSVAPTGSYEQYF
-	TRBV7-9	-	TRBJ1-4	TGTGCCAGCAGCGACGACAGTTCTAATGAAAAACTGTTTTTT	CASSDDSSNEKLFF
-	TRBV6-1	-	TRBJ1-4	TGTGCCAGCAGTTTTATGGAGACTAATGAAAAACTGTTTTTT	CASSFMETNEKLFF
once	TRBV11-2	TRBD1	TRBJ2-7	TGTGCCAGCAGCTTGGGACAGGGGGCCTACGAGCAGTACTTC	CASSLGQGAYEQYF
-	TRBV4-2	TRBD2	TRBJ2-3	TGTGCCAGCAGCCAAGAGCGGGCCGAGCGGGACTACCGCACTAGCACAGATACGCAGTATTTT	CASSQERAERDYRTSTDTQYF
-	TRBV4-1	TRBD2	TRBJ2-7	TGCGCCAGCAGCCAAGTCGGGACTAGCGGGAACTACGAGCAGTACTTC	CASSQVGTSGNYEQYF
-	TRBV6-6	-	TRBJ1-4	TGTGCCAGCAGTTACGGGGCGAATGAAAAACTGTTTTTT	CASSYGANEKLFF
-	TRBV27	-	TRBJ2-7	TGTGCCAGCAGTTTATCGGCAGGGTACTCCTACGAGCAGTACTTC	CASSLSAGYSYEQYF
-	TRBV12-3/TRBV12-4	-	TRBJ1-1	TGTGCCAGCACCAACAGGGTCACTGAAGCTTTCTTT	CASTNRVTEAFF
-	TRBV7-6	TRBD1	TRBJ2-5	TGTGCCAGCAGTTCGACAGGGGAGACCCAGTACTTC	CASSSTGETQYF
-	TRBV20-1	-	TRBJ2-1	TGCAGTGCTAGGAGCAATGAGCAGTTCTTC	CSARSNEQFF
-	TRBV7-6	-	TRBJ1-1	TGTGCCAGCAGCCGCGTCCTTCAGGCTAAAGCTTTCTTT	CASSRVLQAKAFF
once	TRBV6-5	-	TRBJ1-5	TGTGCCAGCAGCTCGCTAATCGATCAGCCCCAGCATTTT	CASSSLIDQPQHF
-	TRBV25-1	-	TRBJ1-2	TGTGCCACCTCGTCCCAGGGATGGTATGGCTACACCTTC	CATSSQGWYGYTF
-	TRBV2	-	TRBJ2-2	TGTGCCAGCACCAAACAGAAAAAGATCGGCACCGGGGAGCTGTTTTTT	CASTKQKKIGTGELFF